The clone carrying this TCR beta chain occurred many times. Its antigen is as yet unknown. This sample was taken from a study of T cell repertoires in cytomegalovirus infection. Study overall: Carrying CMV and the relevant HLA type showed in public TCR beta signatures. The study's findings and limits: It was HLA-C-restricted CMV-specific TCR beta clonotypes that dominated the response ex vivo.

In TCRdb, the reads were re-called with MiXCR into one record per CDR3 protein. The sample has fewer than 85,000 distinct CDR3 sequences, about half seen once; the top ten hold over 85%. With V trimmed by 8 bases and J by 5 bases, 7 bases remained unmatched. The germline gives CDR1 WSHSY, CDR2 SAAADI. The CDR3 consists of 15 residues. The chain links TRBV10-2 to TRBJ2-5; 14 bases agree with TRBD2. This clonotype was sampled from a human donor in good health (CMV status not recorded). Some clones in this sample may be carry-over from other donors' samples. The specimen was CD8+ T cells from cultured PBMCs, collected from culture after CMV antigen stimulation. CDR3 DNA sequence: TGCGCCAGCGAAGAGACTAGCGGGGGGGTCGAGACCCAGTACTTC. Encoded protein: CASEETSGGVETQYF.